What follows is one T cell receptor beta chain and its context. The target antigen is unknown. Per germline, CDR1 SEHNR and CDR2 FQNEAQ (reference sequence). This CDR3 is 16 amino acids long. V was trimmed by 5 bases and J by 7 bases, leaving 21 bases between them. The sample belongs to a study of early stage breast cancer tumors. About the research overall: ER+/PR+/HER2- status applied to about 80% of the 16 invasive breast tumors.

Each sample had two DNA replicates, around 0.45 ug blood or 1.5 ug tissue. Using immunoSEQ multiplex PCR, the repertoire was profiled, and TCRdb retains in-frame clones only, with some absent. Of about 31,000 clones in the sample, 74% are singletons; the top ten hold under 5.5%. Findings of the study overall: Bulk DNA sequencing of unsorted cells missed chain pairing and markers.

This TCR was sampled from a person aged 35 to 50 with breast cancer. The chain couples TRBV7-9 to TRBJ2-1; D not certain. The sequenced sample consisted of blood. The CDR3 DNA sequence: TGTGCCAGCAGCACCTCCGGGCCGGAGCCTTGGAATGAGCAGTTCTTC. It encodes CASSTSGPEPWNEQFF.